The 19 T cell receptor beta chains below were found in one sample sequenced in a study of CD8+ T cells in alopecia areata. As the sequencing template, cDNA was produced by extracting RNA and reverse transcribing it. TCRdb's copy holds only in-frame clones and misses some; the assay was immunoSEQ multiplex PCR. The sample contains approximately 220,000 clones, roughly two fifths of which appear only once. Treatment in this sample: oral pan-JAK inhibitor, 5-10 mg twice daily. The input for sequencing was CD4+ T cells sorted from blood, taken at approximately week 31, from a patient treated with tofacitinib. These receptors were taken from a human donor with alopecia areata.

The rearrangement joins TRBV18 to TRBJ2-1, with 9 bases lining up with TRBD2. The CDR3 length is 15 residues. V gave up 4 bases and J gave up 4 bases; unmatched junction bases: 5. CDR1 KGHSH and CDR2 LQKENI come from the germline V gene. The DNA of the CDR3 is TGTGCCAGCTCACACGAAGCGGGGGGATACAATGAGCAGTTCTTC. Encoded protein: CASSHEAGGYNEQFF.

The gene calls are TRBV5-1 and TRBJ1-4; D is possibly TRBD1 (5 bases). The CDR3 covers 14 residues. Looked up from germline, CDR1 is SGHRS and CDR2 is YFSETQ. The V and J ends lost 2 bases and 8 bases respectively, with 13 bases between them. Written as DNA, the CDR3 is TGCGCCAGCAGCTTAGGACACGGGAGGGAAAAACTGTTTTTT. This codes for CASSLGHGREKLFF.

This clone has a handful of counts. V usage is TRBV7-9 and J usage is TRBJ1-2; 7 positions match TRBD1. The ends lost 5 bases at V and 3 bases at J; junction bases unmatched: 6. The CDR3 totals 14 residues. Germline CDR1 and CDR2: SEHNR and FQNEAQ (reference sequence). This CDR3 is CASSRTGEYYGYTF. CDR3 sequence (DNA): TGTGCCAGCAGCCGAACAGGGGAATACTATGGCTACACCTTC.

This chain joins TRBV7-9 and TRBJ1-2, with TRBD1 matching 10 bases. Trimming cost V 1 base and J 7 bases; bases outside gene matches: 9. This CDR3 comprises 16 residues. Germline-derived CDR1 and CDR2 are SEHNR and FQNEAQ (reference sequence). CDR3 amino acids: CASSLGTRQGAGGYTF. In DNA form, the CDR3 reads TGTGCCAGCAGCTTAGGAACCCGACAGGGGGCGGGTGGCTACACCTTC. The full variable domain, in which reference TRBV7-9 and TRBJ1-2 provide the parts outside the CDR3, is DTGVSQNPRHKITKRGQNVTFRCDPISEHNRLYWYRQTLGQGPEFLTYFQNEAQLEKSRLLSDRFSAERPKGSFSTLEIQRTEQGDSAMYLCASSLGTRQGAGGYTFGSGTRLTVV.

The J gene is TRBJ2-6, the V gene TRBV2; D may be TRBD2 (5 bases). With 6 bases removed from V and 4 bases from J, the gap between germline ends came to 10 bases. Per the germline V gene, CDR1 is SNHLY and CDR2 is FYNNEI. CDR3 size: 14 residues. CDR3 in DNA: TGTGCCAGCAGGCCGGGGTCCGGGGCCAACGTCCTGACTTTC. Amino acid sequence: CASRPGSGANVLTF.

This clone was found a few times. The chain joins TRBV29-1 to TRBJ2-1, with TRBD1 matching 8 bases. After removal of 7 bases from V and 4 bases from J, the junction contained 12 bases not matched to a gene. In germline, CDR1 is SQVTM, CDR2 ANQGSEA. The length of the CDR3 is 15 residues. Here the CDR3 reads CSGRLSGTGYNEQFF. CDR3 DNA sequence: TGCAGCGGTCGCCTCTCCGGGACAGGATACAATGAGCAGTTCTTC.

The chain has TRBV30 and TRBJ1-5; D call uncertain. V was shortened by 2 bases and J by 4 bases, with 9 bases between the two germline ends. The germline CDR1 and CDR2 sequences are GTSNPN and SVGIG (reference sequence). There are 13 residues in the CDR3. CDR3: CAWSPDQNQPQHF. The CDR3 DNA reads as TGTGCCTGGAGTCCAGACCAAAATCAGCCCCAGCATTTT.

This clone was counted a few times. J is TRBJ1-2 and V is TRBV5-5; a weak D match, TRBD1 (6 bases). V lost 7 bases to trimming and J lost 3 bases, with 13 bases between them. CDR1 and CDR2 (germline): SGHKS, YYEKEE (reference sequence). The CDR3 length is 13 residues. CDR3 sequence reads: CASRAAGDYGYTF. In DNA, the CDR3 is TGTGCCAGCCGAGCGGCAGGGGACTATGGCTACACCTTC.

This clone came up a few times. The rearrangement uses TRBV5-1 and TRBJ2-1; TRBD2 is a possible D gene (6 bases). The CDR3 contains 17 residues. CDR1 and CDR2 from the germline V gene are SGHRS and YFSETQ. The V end was cut by 5 bases, the J end by 0 bases, with 18 bases between. Written as DNA, the CDR3 is TGCGCCAGCAGGCCCGGGACTTCCTTCAGCTCCTACAATGAGCAGTTCTTC. Protein sequence: CASRPGTSFSSYNEQFF.

The chain combines TRBV9 with TRBJ1-1; 8 nucleotides align to TRBD1. This CDR3 spans 13 amino acids. The V and J ends lost 6 bases and 1 base, in that order; junction bases with no gene match: 2. Looked up from germline, CDR1 is SGDLS and CDR2 is YYNGEE. CDR3 sequence (DNA): TGTGCCAGCACCAGGGGGCCGAACACTGAAGCTTTCTTT. As protein: CASTRGPNTEAFF.

V usage is TRBV5-6 and J usage is TRBJ1-2; 9 positions agree with TRBD1. Germline values: CDR1 SGHDT, CDR2 YYEEEE. Germline trimming cut 4 bases from V and 8 bases from J; bases unmatched to any gene: 15. The CDR3 runs 16 residues. CDR3 nucleotide sequence: TGTGCCAGCAGCACTCCCCACAGGGGGCGCCCCTCAGGCTACACCTTC. Encoded protein: CASSTPHRGRPSGYTF. Full variable domain (remainder filled in from reference TRBV5-6 and TRBJ1-2): DAGVTQSPTHLIKTRGQQVTLRCSPKSGHDTVSWYQQALGQGPQFIFQYYEEEERQRGNFPDRFSGHQFPNYSSELNVNALLLGDSALYLCASSTPHRGRPSGYTFGSGTRLTVV.

This rearrangement joins TRBV5-4 to TRBJ2-7; D is unresolved. The CDR3 is 11 residues long. The germline V and J ends were trimmed by 0 bases and 5 bases, with 3 bases remaining between them. CDR1 and CDR2 from the germline V gene are SGHNT and YYREEE (reference sequence). The CDR3 here is CASSLGDEQYF. Here the CDR3 DNA reads TGTGCCAGCAGCTTGGGGGACGAGCAGTACTTC. Full variable domain (missing parts from reference TRBV5-4 and TRBJ2-7): ETGVTQSPTHLIKTRGQQVTLRCSSQSGHNTVSWYQQALGQGPQFIFQYYREEENGRGNFPPRFSGLQFPNYSSELNVNALELDDSALYLCASSLGDEQYFGPGTRLTVT.

This sequence joins TRBV30 and TRBJ1-2, with D perhaps TRBD1 (5 bases). This CDR3 is 13 amino acids long. CDR1 and CDR2 (germline): GTSNPN, SVGIG (reference sequence). V was shortened by 2 bases and J by 8 bases, with 15 bases between the two germline ends. DNA for the CDR3: TGTGCCTGGAGTTCGGCCAGGGCGGCCGGCTACACCTTC. This encodes CAWSSARAAGYTF. The variable domain in full, completed from reference TRBV30 and TRBJ1-2, reads SQTIHQWPATLVQPVGSPLSLECTVEGTSNPNLYWYRQAAGRGLQLLFYSVGIGQISSEVPQNLSASRPQDRQFILSSKKLLLSDSGFYLCAWSSARAAGYTFGSGTRLTVV.

V is TRBV18 and J is TRBJ2-5; weak D call: TRBD1 (6 bases). The V gene lost 2 bases and the J gene lost 2 bases, with 12 bases spanning the gap. CDR1 is KGHSH, CDR2 LQKENI, per germline. This CDR3 contains 15 residues. CDR3 nucleotide sequence: TGTGCCAGCTCACCAAATGGACAGCTGCAAGAGACCCAGTACTTC. Protein product: CASSPNGQLQETQYF.

The chain is built from TRBV29-1 and TRBJ2-7; TRBD2 might be the D (6 bases). The germline V gene has CDR1 SQVTM and CDR2 ANQGSEA. CDR3 size: 12 residues. V was trimmed by 7 bases and J by 1 base, leaving 11 bases between them. The CDR3: CSAGDWSYEQYF. The CDR3 DNA sequence: TGCAGCGCCGGGGACTGGTCCTACGAGCAGTACTTC.

This clone has just a few counts. The chain links TRBV27 to TRBJ1-2; 8 bases are shared with TRBD1. The germline V gene has CDR1 MNHEY and CDR2 SMNVEV (reference sequence). The CDR3 has 14 amino acids. Trimming at V came to 5 bases and at J to 7 bases, leaving 9 bases not matched to a gene. CDR3 coding DNA: TGTGCCAGCAGTACGGACAGGGTTGGCAGTGGCTACACCTTC. It codes for CASSTDRVGSGYTF.

This chain links TRBV5-1 with TRBJ2-1; D is unclear. Looked up from germline, CDR1 is SGHRS and CDR2 is YFSETQ. The CDR3 runs 14 residues. Between the trimmed V and J ends, which lost 4 bases and 5 bases, there was a span of 13 bases. Here the CDR3 DNA reads TGCGCCAGCAGCGTCCCGACTGTAAACAATGAGCAGTTCTTC. Amino acids: CASSVPTVNNEQFF.

The chain employs TRBV15 and TRBJ2-2; no definite D call. Trimming pared 5 bases from V and 2 bases from J, leaving 18 bases between. The CDR3 has 17 residues. In germline, CDR1 is LNHNV, CDR2 YYDKDF (reference sequence). The DNA for the CDR3 is TGTGCCACCAGCCTCCTCGGGTGGGCGGCTAACACCGGGGAGCTGTTTTTT. It encodes CATSLLGWAANTGELFF.

This clone was observed at least ten times. The chain uses TRBV5-4 and TRBJ2-5, with D perhaps TRBD1 (6 bases). Trimming left V 5 bases short and J 2 bases short, with 13 bases between. CDR1 and CDR2 (germline): SGHNT, YYREEE (reference sequence). The CDR3 consists of 14 residues. CDR3 nucleotide sequence: TGTGCCAGCAGACCTAACAGGGCACAAGAGACCCAGTACTTC. It is translated as CASRPNRAQETQYF.